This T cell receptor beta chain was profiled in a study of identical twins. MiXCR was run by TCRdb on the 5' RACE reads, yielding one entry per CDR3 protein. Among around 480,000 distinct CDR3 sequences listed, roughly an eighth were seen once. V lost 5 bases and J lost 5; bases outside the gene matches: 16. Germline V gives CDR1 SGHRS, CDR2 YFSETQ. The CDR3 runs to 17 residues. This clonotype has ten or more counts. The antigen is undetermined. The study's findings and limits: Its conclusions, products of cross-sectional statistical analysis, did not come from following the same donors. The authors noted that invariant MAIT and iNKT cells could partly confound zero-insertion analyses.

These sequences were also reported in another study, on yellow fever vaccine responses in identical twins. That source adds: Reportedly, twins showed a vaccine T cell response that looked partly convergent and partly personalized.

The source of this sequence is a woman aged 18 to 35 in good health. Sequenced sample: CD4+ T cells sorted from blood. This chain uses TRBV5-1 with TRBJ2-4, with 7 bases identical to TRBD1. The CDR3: CASSHKGATLGENIQYF. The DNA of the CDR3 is TGCGCCAGCAGTCATAAGGGGGCGACCCTTGGGGAAAACATTCAGTACTTC.